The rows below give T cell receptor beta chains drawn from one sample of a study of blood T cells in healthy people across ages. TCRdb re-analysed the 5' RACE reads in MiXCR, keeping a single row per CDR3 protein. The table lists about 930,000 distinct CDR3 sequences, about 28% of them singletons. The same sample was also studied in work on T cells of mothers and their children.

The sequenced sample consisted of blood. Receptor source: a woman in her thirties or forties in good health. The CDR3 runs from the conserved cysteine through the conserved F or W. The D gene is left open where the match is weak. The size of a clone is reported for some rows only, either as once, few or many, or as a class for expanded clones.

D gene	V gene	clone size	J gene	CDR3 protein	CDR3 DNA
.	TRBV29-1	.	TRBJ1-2	CSVDSHNYGYTF	TGCAGCGTTGACAGCCACAACTATGGCTACACCTTC
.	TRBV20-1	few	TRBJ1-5	CSAPQTALGTHF	TGCAGTGCTCCACAGACGGCTTTAGGGACGCATTTT
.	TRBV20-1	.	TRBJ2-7	CRGSAGRLDEQYF	TGCAGGGGGTCGGCAGGGAGATTGGACGAGCAGTACTTC
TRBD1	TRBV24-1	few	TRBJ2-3	CATSTTGQGAYSDTQYF	TGTGCCACCAGTACAACCGGACAGGGGGCGTATTCAGATACGCAGTATTTT
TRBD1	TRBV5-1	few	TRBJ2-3	CASREGTGVGDTQYF	TGCGCCAGCAGAGAAGGAACAGGGGTGGGGGATACGCAGTATTTT
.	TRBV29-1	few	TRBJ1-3	CSVGGVQPGNTIYF	TGCAGCGTTGGAGGGGTCCAACCTGGAAACACCATATATTTT
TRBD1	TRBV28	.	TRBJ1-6	CASNVNRGSSYNSPLHF	TGTGCCAGCAATGTTAACAGGGGTAGCTCCTATAATTCACCCCTCCACTTT
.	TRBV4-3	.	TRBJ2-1	CASSQDLVLGGRSYNEQFF	TGCGCCAGCAGCCAAGATCTGGTCTTGGGGGGCCGGTCCTACAATGAGCAGTTCTTC
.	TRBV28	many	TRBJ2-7	CASSFPQGGRNEQYF	TGTGCCAGCAGTTTTCCCCAGGGCGGCCGTAACGAGCAGTACTTC
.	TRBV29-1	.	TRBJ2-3	CSVEGSADTQYF	TGCAGCGTTGAAGGCTCCGCAGATACGCAGTATTTT
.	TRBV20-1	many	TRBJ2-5	CSARQVRGETQYF	TGCAGTGCCCGGCAGGTTAGGGGAGAGACCCAGTACTTC
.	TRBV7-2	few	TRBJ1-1	CASSPQGARHTEAFF	TGTGCCAGCAGCCCCCAGGGAGCGAGGCACACTGAAGCTTTCTTT
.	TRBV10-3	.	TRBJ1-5	CAISESAVIASQPQHF	TGTGCCATCAGTGAGTCGGCCGTTATAGCAAGCCAGCCCCAGCATTTT
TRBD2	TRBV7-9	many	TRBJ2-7	CASSGGPGLAGGFYEQYF	TGTGCCAGCAGCGGGGGTCCGGGACTAGCGGGGGGATTCTACGAGCAGTACTTC
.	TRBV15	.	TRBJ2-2	CATSSELRNTGELFF	TGTGCCACCAGCAGTGAATTAAGGAACACCGGGGAGCTGTTTTTT
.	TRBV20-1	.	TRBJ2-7	CSARDGRSYEQYF	TGCAGTGCTAGAGACGGTAGGTCCTACGAGCAGTACTTC
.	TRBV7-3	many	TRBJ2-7	CASSPSNFGPPYEQYF	TGTGCCAGCAGCCCCAGTAACTTTGGGCCTCCCTACGAGCAGTACTTC
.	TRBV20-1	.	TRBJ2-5	CSAPPAPWETQYF	TGCAGTGCCCCCCCGGCCCCGTGGGAGACCCAGTACTTC
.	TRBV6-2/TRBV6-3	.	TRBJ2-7	CASSYPRGIYEQYF	TGTGCCAGCAGTTACCCCCGGGGAATCTACGAGCAGTACTTC
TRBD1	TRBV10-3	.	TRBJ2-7	CATTGQGTSYEQYF	TGTGCCACTACCGGACAGGGAACCTCCTACGAGCAGTACTTC
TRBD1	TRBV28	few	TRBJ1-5	CASSSTGGRQPQHF	TGTGCCAGCAGTAGTACAGGGGGCCGTCAGCCCCAGCATTTT
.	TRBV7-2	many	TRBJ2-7	CASSLAQSGSYEQYF	TGTGCCAGCAGCTTAGCGCAGTCGGGGTCCTACGAGCAGTACTTC
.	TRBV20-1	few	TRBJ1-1	CSARKNPGAFF	TGCAGTGCTAGAAAAAACCCGGGAGCTTTCTTT
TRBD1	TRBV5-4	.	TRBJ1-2	CASSIGTGRDYGYTF	TGTGCCAGCAGCATAGGGACAGGGAGGGACTATGGCTACACCTTC
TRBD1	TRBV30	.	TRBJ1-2	CAWLGTGGRGYGYTF	TGTGCCTGGCTTGGGACAGGGGGTAGAGGCTATGGCTACACCTTC
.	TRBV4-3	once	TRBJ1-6	CASSQNLRGTPNSPLHF	TGCGCCAGCAGCCAAAATCTCCGGGGTACCCCAAACTCACCCCTCCACTTT
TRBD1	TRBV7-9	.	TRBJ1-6	CASSPRDRGSNSPLHF	TGTGCCAGCAGCCCTCGGGACAGGGGAAGCAATTCACCCCTCCACTTT
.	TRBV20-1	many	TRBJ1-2	CSARGTDSNYGYTF	TGCAGTGCTAGAGGGACTGACTCTAACTATGGCTACACCTTC
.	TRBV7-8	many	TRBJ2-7	CASSLASTAFTNEQYF	TGTGCCAGCAGCTTAGCTTCGACAGCCTTTACCAACGAGCAGTACTTC
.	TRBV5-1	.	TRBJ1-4	CASSETLNEKLFF	TGCGCCAGCAGCGAGACCCTTAATGAAAAACTGTTTTTT